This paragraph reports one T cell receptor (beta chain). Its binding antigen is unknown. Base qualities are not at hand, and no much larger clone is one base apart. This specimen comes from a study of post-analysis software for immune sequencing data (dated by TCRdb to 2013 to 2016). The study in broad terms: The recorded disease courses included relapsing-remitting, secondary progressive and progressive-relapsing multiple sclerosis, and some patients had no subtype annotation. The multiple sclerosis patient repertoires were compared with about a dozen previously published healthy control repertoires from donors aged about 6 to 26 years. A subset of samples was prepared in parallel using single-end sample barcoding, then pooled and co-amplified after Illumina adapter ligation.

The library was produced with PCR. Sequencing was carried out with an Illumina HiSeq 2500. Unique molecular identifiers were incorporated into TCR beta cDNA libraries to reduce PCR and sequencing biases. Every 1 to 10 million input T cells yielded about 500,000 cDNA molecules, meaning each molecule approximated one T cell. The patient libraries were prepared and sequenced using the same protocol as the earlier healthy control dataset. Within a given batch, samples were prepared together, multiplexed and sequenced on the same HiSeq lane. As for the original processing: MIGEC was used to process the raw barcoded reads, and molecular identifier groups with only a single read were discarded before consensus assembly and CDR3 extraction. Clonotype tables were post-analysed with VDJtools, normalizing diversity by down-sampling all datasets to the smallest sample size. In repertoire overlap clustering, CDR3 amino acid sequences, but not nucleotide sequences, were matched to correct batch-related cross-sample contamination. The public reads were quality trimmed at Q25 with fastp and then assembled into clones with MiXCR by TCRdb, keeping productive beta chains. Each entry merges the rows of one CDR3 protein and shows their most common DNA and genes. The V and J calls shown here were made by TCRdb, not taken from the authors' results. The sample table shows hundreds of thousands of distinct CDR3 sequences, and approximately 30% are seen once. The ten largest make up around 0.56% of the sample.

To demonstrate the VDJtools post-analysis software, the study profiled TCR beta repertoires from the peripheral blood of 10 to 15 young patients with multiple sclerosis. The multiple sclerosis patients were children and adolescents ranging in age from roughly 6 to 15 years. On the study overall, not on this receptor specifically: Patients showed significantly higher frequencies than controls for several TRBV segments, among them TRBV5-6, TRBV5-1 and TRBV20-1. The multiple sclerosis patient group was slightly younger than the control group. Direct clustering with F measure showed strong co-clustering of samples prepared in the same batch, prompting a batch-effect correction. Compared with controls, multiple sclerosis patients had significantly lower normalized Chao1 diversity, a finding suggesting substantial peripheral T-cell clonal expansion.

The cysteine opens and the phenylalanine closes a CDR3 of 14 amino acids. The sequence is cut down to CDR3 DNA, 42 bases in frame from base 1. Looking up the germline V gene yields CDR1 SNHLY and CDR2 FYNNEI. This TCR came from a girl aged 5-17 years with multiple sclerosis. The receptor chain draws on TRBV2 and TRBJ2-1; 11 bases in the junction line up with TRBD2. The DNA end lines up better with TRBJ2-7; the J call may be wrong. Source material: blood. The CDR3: CAIDSGGVYNEQYF. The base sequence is TGTGCCATAGATAGCGGGGGGGTATACAATGAGCAGTACTTC.